This TCR beta chain was recovered during a study of OX40 agonist ivuxolimab in advanced cancers. Whole-study context: Partial responses were achieved by three patients: one hepatocellular carcinoma, two cutaneous melanoma.

This clone has only a few counts. The assay was immunoSEQ multiplex PCR, and TCRdb's table has in-frame clones only and misses some. The data hold about 53,000 clones, with roughly four fifths observed a single time. The CDR3 sequence is 14 residues long. Trimming took 0 bases from V and 1 from J, leaving 6 bases between them. Germline values: CDR1 LGHNA, CDR2 YNFKEQ. The receptor was derived from an adult with an advanced solid tumor such as melanoma, head and neck, liver or kidney cancer. The V call is TRBV4-2, the J call TRBJ1-1; the D is unclear. Here the sequenced sample was CD4+ or CD8+ T cells sorted from blood, taken in a trial of the OX40 agonist ivuxolimab. CDR3 protein: CASSQELWNTEAFF. The CDR3, as DNA: TGTGCCAGCAGCCAAGAACTCTGGAACACTGAAGCTTTCTTT.